Listed here are 18 T cell receptor beta chains from one sample, sequenced in a study of identical twins (dated by TCRdb to the mid-2010s). Library preparation was by 5' RACE. Sequencing was performed on an Illumina HiSeq 2000. The raw public data were reprocessed by TCRdb itself: fastp quality trimming at Q25, MiXCR clonotype calling, in-frame beta chains only. Every distinct CDR3 protein forms one entry, paired with its most common genes and DNA. The sample data list just over 500,000 distinct CDR3 sequences, and about 20% of these were observed just once. In total, the top ten clones hold about 0.91% of the sample. This same sample was also taken into another study, of T cells expressing NK-cell markers.

The sequenced sample consisted of CD4+ T cells sorted from blood. These receptor sequences come from a woman younger than 30 in good health.

This clonotype has a handful of counts. The rearrangement links TRBV7-2 to TRBJ2-7; 12 positions agree with TRBD2. CDR3 length: 15 residues. Germline values: CDR1 SGHTA, CDR2 FQGNSA. With 5 bases clipped from V and 4 bases from J, the junction kept 6 bases outside the gene matches. The CDR3 DNA reads as TGTGCCAGCAGCCAAAGCACTAGCGGGAGGTACGAGCAGTACTTC. Translating it yields CASSQSTSGRYEQYF. The whole variable domain, filled in from reference TRBV7-2 and TRBJ2-7, reads GAGVSQSPSNKVTEKGKDVELRCDPISGHTALYWYRQSLGQGLEFLIYFQGNSAPDKSGLPSDRFSAERTGGSVSTLTIQRTQQEDSAVYLCASSQSTSGRYEQYFGPGTRLTVT.

The chain carries TRBV5-5 and TRBJ1-5; D is perhaps TRBD1 (5 bases). The CDR3 is 16 amino acids. The germline V gene encodes CDR1 SGHKS and CDR2 YYEKEE (reference sequence). V lost 1 base to trimming and J lost 5 bases, with 16 bases between them. CDR3 sequence reads: CASSLRAGLGYQPQHF. As DNA, the CDR3 is TGTGCCAGCAGCTTGCGGGCAGGGCTAGGGTATCAGCCCCAGCATTTT.

A few counts support this clonotype. The chain employs TRBV14 and TRBJ2-1, with D tentatively TRBD2 (5 bases). CDR1 SGHDN and CDR2 FVKESK come from the germline V gene. The V and J ends lost 2 bases and 4 bases respectively, with 18 bases between them. The CDR3 has 17 amino acids. The CDR3 region has the DNA TGTGCCAGCAGCCAATACCGGATAGCGACCGGTTACAATGAGCAGTTCTTC. This sequence encodes CASSQYRIATGYNEQFF.

This clonotype was observed a handful of times. The genes are TRBV5-6 and TRBJ2-6; D may be TRBD1 (5 bases). Trimming pared 0 bases from V and 0 bases from J, leaving 10 bases between. This CDR3 is built from 17 residues. Germline V lookup: CDR1 SGHDT, CDR2 YYEEEE. The CDR3 DNA reads TGTGCCAGCAGCTTGGTCAGGGCAGCCTCTGGGGCCAACGTCCTGACTTTC. The encoded protein is CASSLVRAASGANVLTF.

The V and J genes are TRBV4-2 and TRBJ2-7; possibly TRBD1 or TRBD2 for D (5 bases each). Germline V gene lookup returns CDR1 LGHNA and CDR2 YNFKEQ. This CDR3 region has 15 residues. With 1 base removed from V and 6 bases from J, the gap between germline ends came to 16 bases. The CDR3 DNA sequence: TGTGCCAGCAGCCAAGCAGGGCAGGGCGGAGGCGAGCAGTACTTC. As protein: CASSQAGQGGGEQYF.

The chain is built from TRBV6-6 and TRBJ2-7; D gene ambiguous. The V gene lost 4 bases and the J gene lost 3 bases, with 10 bases spanning the gap. The CDR3 covers 13 residues. Per germline, CDR1 MNHNY and CDR2 SVGAGI (reference sequence). The CDR3 is CASSLSAFYEQYF. CDR3 coding DNA: TGTGCCAGCAGTTTATCCGCCTTCTACGAGCAGTACTTC.

This clonotype was seen a few times. The gene calls are TRBV12-3 or TRBV12-4 and TRBJ2-7; a weak D match, TRBD1 (6 bases). The CDR3 loop spans 14 amino acids. V lost 4 bases and J 7 bases, leaving 17 bases between the germline ends. CDR3 region: CASSSDSSVREQYF. The CDR3 nucleotides are TGTGCCAGCAGTTCGGACAGCTCCGTTAGAGAGCAGTACTTC.

This clonotype was counted a few times. The chain couples TRBV24-1 to TRBJ2-6; D not certain. Trimming took 2 bases from V and 10 from J, leaving 5 bases between them. From germline, CDR1 is KGHDR and CDR2 SFDVKD. CDR3 size: 12 residues. CDR3 in amino acids: CATSDSRNVLTF. The CDR3 nucleotides are TGTGCCACCAGTGATTCTCGGAACGTCCTGACTTTC.

The chain is built from TRBV25-1 and TRBJ2-1; the match to TRBD2 covers 9 bases. CDR3 length equals 15 residues. CDR1 and CDR2 from the germline V gene are MGHDK and SYGVNS. After removal of 3 bases from V and 1 base from J, the junction contained 1 base not matched to a gene. The CDR3: CASSDSGRSYNEQFF. CDR3 in DNA: TGTGCCAGCAGTGACAGCGGGAGGTCCTACAATGAGCAGTTCTTC.

Only a few counts were recorded for this clonotype. V and J are TRBV12-3 or TRBV12-4 and TRBJ2-7; D unresolved. This CDR3 is built from 12 residues. The V end lost 5 bases, the J end lost 4 bases, and 9 bases lay between the germline ends. CDR3 in amino acids: CASSTNRYEQYF. CDR3 sequence (DNA): TGTGCCAGCAGTACTAACAGATACGAGCAGTACTTC.

This clonotype was detected only a few times. The chain links TRBV5-1 to TRBJ2-7; 7 bases fit TRBD1. Germline values: CDR1 SGHRS, CDR2 YFSETQ. The J segment lost 6 bases and the V segment lost 4 bases, leaving 7 bases of the junction unmatched. There are 13 residues in the CDR3. The CDR3 is CASSRQGELEQYF. As DNA, the CDR3 is TGCGCCAGCAGCCGACAGGGAGAACTCGAGCAGTACTTC.

The chain carries TRBV19 and TRBJ2-1, with D hard to call. Germline V gene data show CDR1 as LNHDA and CDR2 as SQIVND (reference sequence). The CDR3 is made up of 16 amino acids. Trimming took off 3 bases at V and 5 bases at J, with 17 bases between the two ends. As DNA, the CDR3 is TGTGCCAGTAGTATTTTTAACTACCAGAGCAACAATGAGCAGTTCTTC. This encodes CASSIFNYQSNNEQFF.

This clonotype was counted between two and nine times. J is TRBJ2-1 and V is TRBV18, with TRBD1 matching over 9 bases. After removal of 2 bases from V and 4 bases from J, the junction contained 6 bases not matched to a gene. This CDR3 comprises 16 residues. Germline V CDR1 and CDR2: KGHSH, LQKENI. CDR3 in DNA: TGTGCCAGCTCACCAGGCACAGGGGGCCGGTACAATGAGCAGTTCTTC. Protein sequence: CASSPGTGGRYNEQFF.

The chain links TRBV20-1 to TRBJ1-4; TRBD1 matches at 7 bases. The CDR3 runs 13 residues. Germline trimming cut 3 bases from V and 8 bases from J; bases unmatched to any gene: 6. Germline assignment: CDR1 DFQATT and CDR2 SNEGSKA (reference sequence). CDR3: CSASKGAPEKLFF. The CDR3, as DNA: TGCAGTGCTAGTAAGGGGGCGCCGGAAAAACTGTTTTTT.

The rearrangement uses TRBV7-2 and TRBJ2-1; D is perhaps TRBD1 or TRBD2 (5 bases each). This CDR3 contains 14 residues. The germline V and J ends were trimmed by 5 bases and 6 bases, with 14 bases remaining between them. The germline CDR1 and CDR2 sequences are SGHTA and FQGNSA. CDR3 sequence: CASSPGTAFNEQFF. CDR3 in DNA: TGTGCCAGCAGCCCGGGGACGGCCTTCAATGAGCAGTTCTTC.

J is TRBJ2-2 and V is TRBV5-1; no reliable D call. The ends were cut back, 3 bases at V and 3 bases at J, with 6 bases in the middle. Germline values: CDR1 SGHRS, CDR2 YFSETQ. This CDR3 is built from 13 residues. Written as DNA, the CDR3 is TGCGCCAGCAGCTCGGCAGACACCGGGGAGCTGTTTTTT. Amino acids: CASSSADTGELFF.

In its sample, this clonotype was seen a few times. The chain joins TRBV20-1 to TRBJ2-1, with 7 bases identical to TRBD2. The germline V gene encodes CDR1 DFQATT and CDR2 SNEGSKA (reference sequence). Trimming at V came to 0 bases and at J to 3 bases, leaving 14 bases not matched to a gene. The CDR3 totals 18 residues. CDR3 nucleotide sequence: TGCAGTGCTAGAGATAACGCTCGGGAGCGGGGTTACTACAATGAGCAGTTCTTC. Translation gives CSARDNARERGYYNEQFF.

This chain uses TRBV19 with TRBJ2-1; D is undetermined. Germline V CDR1 and CDR2: LNHDA, SQIVND (reference sequence). V shed 7 bases and J shed 0 bases, with 10 bases lying between them. This CDR3 is 14 amino acids long. CDR3 nucleotide sequence: TGTGCCAGTACCCGTTCCTCCTCCTACAATGAGCAGTTCTTC. Translation gives CASTRSSSYNEQFF. Based on the CDR3 plus reference TRBV19 and TRBJ2-1, the full variable domain is DGGITQSPKYLFRKEGQNVTLSCEQNLNHDAMYWYRQDPGQGLRLIYYSQIVNDFQKGDIAEGYSVSREKKESFPLTVTSAQKNPTAFYLCASTRSSSYNEQFFGPGTRLTVL.